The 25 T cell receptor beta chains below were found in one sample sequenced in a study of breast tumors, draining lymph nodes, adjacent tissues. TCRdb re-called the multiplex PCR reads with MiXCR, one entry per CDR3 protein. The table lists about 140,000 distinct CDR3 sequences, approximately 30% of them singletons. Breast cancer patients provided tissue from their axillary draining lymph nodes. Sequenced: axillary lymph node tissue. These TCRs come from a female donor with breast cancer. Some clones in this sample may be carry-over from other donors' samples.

CDR3 bases: TGTGCCAGTAGGGGGGGGCGCGCTGGGGCCAACGTCCTGACTTTC. Amino acids: CASRGGRAGANVLTF. This chain connects TRBV19 to TRBJ2-6; D might be TRBD2 (7 bases). The CDR3 is 15 amino acids. The V gene lost 6 bases and the J gene lost 2 bases, with 11 bases spanning the gap. Looked up from germline, CDR1 is LNHDA and CDR2 is SQIVND (reference sequence).

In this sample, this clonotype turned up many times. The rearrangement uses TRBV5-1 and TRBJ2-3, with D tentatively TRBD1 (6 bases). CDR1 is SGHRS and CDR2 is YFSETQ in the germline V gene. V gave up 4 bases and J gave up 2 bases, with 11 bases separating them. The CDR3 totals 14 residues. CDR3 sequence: CASSVDRSTDTQYF. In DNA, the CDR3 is TGCGCCAGCAGCGTGGACAGATCCACAGATACGCAGTATTTT.

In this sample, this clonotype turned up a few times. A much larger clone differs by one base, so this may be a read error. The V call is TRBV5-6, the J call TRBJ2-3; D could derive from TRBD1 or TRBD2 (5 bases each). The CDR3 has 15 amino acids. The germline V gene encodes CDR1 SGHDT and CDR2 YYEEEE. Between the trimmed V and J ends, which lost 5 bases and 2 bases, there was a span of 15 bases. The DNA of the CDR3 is TGTGCCAGCAGTTCCGGGACCTCTTACACAGATACGCAGTATTTT. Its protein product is CASSSGTSYTDTQYF.

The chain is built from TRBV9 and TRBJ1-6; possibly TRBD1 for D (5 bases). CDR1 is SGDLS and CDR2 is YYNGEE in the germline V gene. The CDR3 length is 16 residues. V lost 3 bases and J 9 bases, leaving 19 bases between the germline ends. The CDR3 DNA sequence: TGTGCCAGCAGCGAAATAGCGGGGGGGAGTGGTTCACCCCTCCACTTT. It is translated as CASSEIAGGSGSPLHF.

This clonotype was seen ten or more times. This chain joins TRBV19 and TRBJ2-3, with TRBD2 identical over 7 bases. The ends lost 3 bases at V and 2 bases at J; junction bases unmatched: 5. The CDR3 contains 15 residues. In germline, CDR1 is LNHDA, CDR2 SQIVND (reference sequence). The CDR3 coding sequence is TGTGCCAGTAGTATTCAAGCGGGGACCACAGATACGCAGTATTTT. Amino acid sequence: CASSIQAGTTDTQYF.

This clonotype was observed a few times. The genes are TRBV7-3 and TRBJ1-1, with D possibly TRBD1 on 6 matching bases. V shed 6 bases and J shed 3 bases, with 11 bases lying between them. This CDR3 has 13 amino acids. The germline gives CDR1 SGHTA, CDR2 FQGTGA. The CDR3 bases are TGTGCCAGCAGGCTACAGGGTGACACTGAAGCTTTCTTT. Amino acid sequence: CASRLQGDTEAFF.

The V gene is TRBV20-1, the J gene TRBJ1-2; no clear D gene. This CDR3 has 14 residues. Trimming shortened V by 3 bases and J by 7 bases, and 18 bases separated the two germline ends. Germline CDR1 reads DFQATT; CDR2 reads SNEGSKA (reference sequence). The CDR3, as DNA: TGCAGTGCTAGTCTCGATGGGAAGTTGGCTGGCTACACCTTC. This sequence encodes CSASLDGKLAGYTF.

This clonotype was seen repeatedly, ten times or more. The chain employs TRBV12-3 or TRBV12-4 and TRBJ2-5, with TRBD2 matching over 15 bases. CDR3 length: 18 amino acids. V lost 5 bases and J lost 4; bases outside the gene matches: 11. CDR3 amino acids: CASSAPGLAGGRRETQYF. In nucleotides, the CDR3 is TGTGCCAGCAGTGCCCCGGGACTAGCGGGGGGAAGAAGAGAGACCCAGTACTTC.

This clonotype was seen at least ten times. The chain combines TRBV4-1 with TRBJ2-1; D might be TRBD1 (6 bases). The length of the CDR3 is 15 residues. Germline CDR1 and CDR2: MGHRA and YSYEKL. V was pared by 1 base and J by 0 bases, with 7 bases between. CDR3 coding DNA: TGCGCCAGCAGCCAAGGGGGGCGCTCCTACAATGAGCAGTTCTTC. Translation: CASSQGGRSYNEQFF.

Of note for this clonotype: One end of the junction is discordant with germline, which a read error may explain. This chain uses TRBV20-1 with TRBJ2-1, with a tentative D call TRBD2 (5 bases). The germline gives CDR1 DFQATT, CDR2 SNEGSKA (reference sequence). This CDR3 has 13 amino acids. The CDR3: CSAKGSSYNEQFF. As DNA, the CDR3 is TGCAGTGCTAAAGGGAGCTCCTATAATGAGCAGTTCTTC.

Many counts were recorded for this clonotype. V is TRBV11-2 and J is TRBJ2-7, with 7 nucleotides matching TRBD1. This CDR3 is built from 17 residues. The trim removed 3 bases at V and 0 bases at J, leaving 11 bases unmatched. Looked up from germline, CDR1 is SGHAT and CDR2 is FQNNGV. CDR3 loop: CASSFITLGTVSYEQYF. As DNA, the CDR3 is TGTGCCAGCAGCTTCATTACCCTCGGGACAGTCTCCTACGAGCAGTACTTC.

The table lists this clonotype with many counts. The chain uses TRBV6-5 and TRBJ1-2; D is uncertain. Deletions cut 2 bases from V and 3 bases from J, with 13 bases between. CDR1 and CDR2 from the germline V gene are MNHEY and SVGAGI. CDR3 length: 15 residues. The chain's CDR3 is CASSYRRSIDYGYTF. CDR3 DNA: TGTGCCAGCAGTTACCGTAGGTCGATTGACTATGGCTACACCTTC.

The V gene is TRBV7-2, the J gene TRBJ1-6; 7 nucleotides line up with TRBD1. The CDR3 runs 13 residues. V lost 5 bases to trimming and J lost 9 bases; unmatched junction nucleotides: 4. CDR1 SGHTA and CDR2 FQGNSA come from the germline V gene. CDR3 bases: TGTGCCAGCAGCCCAGGGGGTAGTTCACCCCTCCACTTT. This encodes CASSPGGSSPLHF. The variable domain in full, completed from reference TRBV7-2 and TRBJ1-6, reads GAGVSQSPSNKVTEKGKDVELRCDPISGHTALYWYRQSLGQGLEFLIYFQGNSAPDKSGLPSDRFSAERTGGSVSTLTIQRTQQEDSAVYLCASSPGGSSPLHFGNGTRLTVT.

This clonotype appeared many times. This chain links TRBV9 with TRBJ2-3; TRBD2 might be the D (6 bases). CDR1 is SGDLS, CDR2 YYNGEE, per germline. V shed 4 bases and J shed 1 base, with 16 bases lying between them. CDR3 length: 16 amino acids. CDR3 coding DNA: TGTGCCAGCAGCCCCTGGTCGGGCGGGGGCACAGATACGCAGTATTTT. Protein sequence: CASSPWSGGGTDTQYF.

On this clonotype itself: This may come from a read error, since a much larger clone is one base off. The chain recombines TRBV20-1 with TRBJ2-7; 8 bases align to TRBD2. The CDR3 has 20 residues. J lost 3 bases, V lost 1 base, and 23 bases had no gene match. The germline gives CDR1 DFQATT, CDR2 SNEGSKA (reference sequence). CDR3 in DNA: TGCAGTGCTAGAGGGGTTGTGACTAGCGCAACCAAACAGGGAAACTACGAGCAGTACTTC. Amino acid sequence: CSARGVVTSATKQGNYEQYF.

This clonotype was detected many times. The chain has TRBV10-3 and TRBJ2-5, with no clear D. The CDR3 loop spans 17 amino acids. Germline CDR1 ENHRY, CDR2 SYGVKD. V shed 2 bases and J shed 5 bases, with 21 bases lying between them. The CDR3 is CAISEANGPPSRETQYF. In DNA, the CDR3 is TGTGCCATCAGTGAGGCGAACGGACCCCCCTCGAGGGAGACCCAGTACTTC.

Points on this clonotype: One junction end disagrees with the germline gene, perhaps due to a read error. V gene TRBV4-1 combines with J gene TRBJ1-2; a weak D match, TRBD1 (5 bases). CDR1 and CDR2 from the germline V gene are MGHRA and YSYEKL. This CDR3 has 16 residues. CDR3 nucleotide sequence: TGCGCTAGCAGCCAAACGGTGGCAGGGCTGAACTATGGCTACGCCTTC. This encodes CASSQTVAGLNYGYAF.

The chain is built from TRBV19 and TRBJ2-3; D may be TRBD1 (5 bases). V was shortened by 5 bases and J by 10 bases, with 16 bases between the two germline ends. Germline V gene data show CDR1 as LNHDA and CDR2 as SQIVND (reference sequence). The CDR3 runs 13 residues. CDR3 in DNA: TGTGCCAGTAGTCCGGATGGCAGGGTTGCGCAGTATTTT. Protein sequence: CASSPDGRVAQYF.

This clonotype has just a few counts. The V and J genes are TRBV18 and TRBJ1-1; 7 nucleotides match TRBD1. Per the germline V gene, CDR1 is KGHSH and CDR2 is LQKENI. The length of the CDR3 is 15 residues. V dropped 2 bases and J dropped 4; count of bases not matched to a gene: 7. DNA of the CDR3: TGTGCCAGCTCACCAGCAGGGGGAAGGAGCACTGAAGCTTTCTTT. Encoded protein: CASSPAGGRSTEAFF.

CDR3 residues: CASSPGPSSYEQYF. The CDR3 coding sequence is TGTGCCAGCAGCCCAGGACCGAGCTCCTACGAGCAGTACTTC. This chain connects TRBV3-1 to TRBJ2-7; D uncertain. The germline CDR1 and CDR2 sequences are LGHDT and YNNKEL (reference sequence). The germline V and J ends were trimmed by 4 bases and 0 bases, with 10 bases remaining between them. The CDR3 runs 14 residues.

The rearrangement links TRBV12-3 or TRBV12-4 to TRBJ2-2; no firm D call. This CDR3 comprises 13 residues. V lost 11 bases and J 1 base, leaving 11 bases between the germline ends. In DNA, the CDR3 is TGTGCCGCCTTGCACGGGAACACCGGGGAGCTGTTTTTT. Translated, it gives CAALHGNTGELFF.

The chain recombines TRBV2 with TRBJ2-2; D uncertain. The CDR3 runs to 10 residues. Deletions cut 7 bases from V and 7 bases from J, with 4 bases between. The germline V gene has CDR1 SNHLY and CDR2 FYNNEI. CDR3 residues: CASILGELFF. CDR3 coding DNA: TGTGCCAGCATCCTCGGGGAGCTGTTTTTT.

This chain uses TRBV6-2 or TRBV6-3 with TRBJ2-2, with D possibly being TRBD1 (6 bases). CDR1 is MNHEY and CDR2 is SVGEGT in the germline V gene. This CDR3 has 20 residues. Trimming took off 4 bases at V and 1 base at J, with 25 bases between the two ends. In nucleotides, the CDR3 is TGTGCCAGCAGTTCTGATACCTTTTGGGAGACAGGCCTGAACACCGGGGAGCTGTTTTTT. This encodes CASSSDTFWETGLNTGELFF.

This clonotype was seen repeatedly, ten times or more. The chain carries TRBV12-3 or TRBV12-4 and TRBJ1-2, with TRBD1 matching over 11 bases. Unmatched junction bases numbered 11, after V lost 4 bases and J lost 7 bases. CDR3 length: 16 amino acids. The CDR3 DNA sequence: TGTGCCAGCAGTTCTTCACTTGGACAGGGGGCGCCTGGCTACACCTTC. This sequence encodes CASSSSLGQGAPGYTF.

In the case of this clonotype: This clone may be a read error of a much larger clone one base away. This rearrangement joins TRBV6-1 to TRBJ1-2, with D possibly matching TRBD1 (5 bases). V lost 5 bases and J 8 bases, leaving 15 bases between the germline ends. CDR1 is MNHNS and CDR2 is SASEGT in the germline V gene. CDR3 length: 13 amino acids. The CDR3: CASSQEWGWGYTF. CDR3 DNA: TGTGCCAGCAGTCAAGAATGGGGCTGGGGCTACACCTTC.